The 18 T cell receptor beta chains listed next were all sequenced from one sample in a study of cytotoxic CD8 clonotypes in ibrutinib-treated CLL. Measured with immunoSEQ multiplex PCR; TCRdb has only the in-frame clones, and not every one. The sample lists roughly 150,000 clones; 76% were seen once. This material consisted of PBMCs, taken after 24 months of ibrutinib treatment. These receptors were taken from a human donor with chronic lymphocytic leukemia.

This clone was detected once. The gene calls are TRBV14 and TRBJ1-2, with no clear D. The ends were cut back, 0 bases at V and 0 bases at J, with 8 bases in the middle. The germline CDR1 and CDR2 sequences are SGHDN and FVKESK. The CDR3 spans 15 residues. CDR3 sequence reads: CASSQDGWANYGYTF. The CDR3 coding sequence is TGTGCCAGCAGCCAAGACGGGTGGGCTAACTATGGCTACACCTTC. The full variable domain, rest sourced from reference TRBV14 and TRBJ1-2, is EAGVTQFPSHSVIEKGQTVTLRCDPISGHDNLYWYRRVMGKEIKFLLHFVKESKQDESGMPNNRFLAERTGGTYSTLKVQPAELEDSGVYFCASSQDGWANYGYTFGSGTRLTVV.

With respect to this clone: This sample also contains other DNA sequences that code for the same CDR3. V usage is TRBV4-2 and J usage is TRBJ1-5, with unresolved D. CDR1 and CDR2 (germline): LGHNA, YNFKEQ. The CDR3 is made up of 15 amino acids. V lost 0 bases to trimming and J lost 7 bases, with 13 bases between them. This chain's CDR3 is CASSQDIEWAQPQHF. CDR3 sequence (DNA): TGTGCCAGCAGCCAAGATATTGAGTGGGCGCAGCCCCAGCATTTT.

This chain links TRBV29-1 with TRBJ1-2, with D possibly TRBD1 on 6 matching bases. The length of the CDR3 is 13 residues. The ends were cut back, 3 bases at V and 4 bases at J, with 12 bases in the middle. Germline V gives CDR1 SQVTM, CDR2 ANQGSEA. The DNA for the CDR3 is TGCAGCGTTGAGCCAGGGGCCCTCTATGGCTACACCTTC. Translated, it gives CSVEPGALYGYTF.

The chain uses TRBV28 and TRBJ1-1; D possibly corresponds to TRBD1 (5 bases). This CDR3 has 14 amino acids. CDR1 MDHEN and CDR2 SYDVKM come from the germline V gene. V lost 7 bases to trimming and J lost 4 bases, with 16 bases between them. The DNA for the CDR3 is TGTGCCAGCAACCAGGACGCCGGGGGCACTGAAGCTTTCTTT. It is translated as CASNQDAGGTEAFF.

This clone is a singleton in its sample. V usage is TRBV11-2 and J usage is TRBJ1-5; 10 nucleotides line up with TRBD1. Germline CDR1 and CDR2: SGHAT and FQNNGV. This CDR3 is 15 amino acids long. J gave up 7 bases and V 1 base, and 4 bases lay outside the gene matches. CDR3: CASSLGQGALQPQHF. CDR3 sequence (DNA): TGTGCCAGCAGCTTAGGACAGGGGGCTCTGCAGCCCCAGCATTTT.

This chain uses TRBV7-2 with TRBJ2-4; D is ambiguous. The CDR3 loop spans 17 amino acids. Trimming removed 2 bases from V and 0 bases from J, with 14 bases in between. Germline V gene data show CDR1 as SGHTA and CDR2 as FQGNSA. The CDR3 DNA reads TGTGCCAGCAGCTTATTGATGGGAAGCCTAGCCAAAAACATTCAGTACTTC. It codes for CASSLLMGSLAKNIQYF.

The chain employs TRBV19 and TRBJ2-4; a weak D match, TRBD2 (6 bases). The CDR3 is 17 amino acids. Trimming pared 5 bases from V and 9 bases from J, leaving 26 bases between. The germline CDR1 and CDR2 sequences are LNHDA and SQIVND (reference sequence). The CDR3 DNA reads TGTGCCAGTAGTCGCTACTTCCTCGACCCCCAGGGAGGCATTCAGTACTTC. Residues: CASSRYFLDPQGGIQYF.

The chain recombines TRBV20-1 with TRBJ1-1; D not resolved. Looked up from germline, CDR1 is DFQATT and CDR2 is SNEGSKA (reference sequence). V lost 5 bases, J lost 5 bases, and 9 bases lay in between. The CDR3 runs to 11 residues. DNA for the CDR3: TGCAGTGCTCCCCGAGGGACTGAAGCTTTCTTT. This encodes CSAPRGTEAFF.

The chain is built from TRBV7-9 and TRBJ2-2, with D perhaps matching TRBD1 (6 bases). V shed 5 bases and J shed 4 bases, with 11 bases lying between them. The germline CDR1 and CDR2 sequences are SEHNR and FQNEAQ (reference sequence). CDR3 length: 14 amino acids. CDR3 residues: CASSLVGGTGELFF. Here the CDR3 DNA reads TGTGCCAGCAGCCTGGTAGGGGGCACCGGGGAGCTGTTTTTT. Variable domain in full (rest from reference TRBV7-9 and TRBJ2-2): DTGVSQNPRHKITKRGQNVTFRCDPISEHNRLYWYRQTLGQGPEFLTYFQNEAQLEKSRLLSDRFSAERPKGSFSTLEIQRTEQGDSAMYLCASSLVGGTGELFFGEGSRLTVL.

This CDR3 is CASALVPPQGGVYNEQFF. CDR3 DNA: TGTGCCAGCGCCCTTGTGCCACCCCAGGGAGGTGTCTACAATGAGCAGTTCTTC. The rearrangement joins TRBV27 to TRBJ2-1, with D perhaps matching TRBD2 (6 bases). V was cut by 8 bases and J by 3 bases, with 26 bases left in between. The CDR3 covers 18 residues. CDR1 MNHEY and CDR2 SMNVEV come from the germline V gene (reference sequence).

This chain joins TRBV6-6 and TRBJ2-2; D might be TRBD1 or TRBD2, each matching 5 bases. Per the germline V gene, CDR1 is MNHNY and CDR2 is SVGAGI (reference sequence). V lost 4 bases and J lost 4, with 16 bases in between. CDR3 length: 16 amino acids. CDR3 sequence reads: CASSFTRGGGTGELFF. DNA of the CDR3: TGTGCCAGCAGTTTCACTAGGGGTGGGGGCACCGGGGAGCTGTTTTTT.

This clone was counted between two and nine times. The chain is built from TRBV11-1 and TRBJ2-1, with D possibly being TRBD2 (6 bases). The CDR3 extends over 18 amino acids. Germline lookup yields CDR1 SGHAT and CDR2 FQDESV (reference sequence). V was trimmed by 1 base and J by 0 bases, leaving 16 bases between them. In DNA form, the CDR3 reads TGTGCCAGCAGCTTAGAGGAGGGGCTGCGGAGCTCCTACAATGAGCAGTTCTTC. As protein: CASSLEEGLRSSYNEQFF.

To note about this clone: One end of the junction fails to match germline, which may point to a read error. The chain combines TRBV2 with TRBJ2-7; D is perhaps TRBD1 (6 bases). The CDR3 is 15 amino acids. Germline-derived CDR1 and CDR2 are SNHLY and FYNNEI. This CDR3 is CATSGQTGSLYEQYF. The DNA for the CDR3 is TGTGCCACCAGTGGTCAGACAGGATCCCTCTACGAGCAGTACTTC. The variable domain in full, completed from reference TRBV2 and TRBJ2-7, reads EPEVTQTPSHQVTQMGQEVILRCVPISNHLYFYWYRQILGQKVEFLVSFYNNEISEKSEIFDDQFSVERPDGSNFTLKIRSTKLEDSAMYFCATSGQTGSLYEQYFGPGTRLTVT.

The chain is built from TRBV9 and TRBJ1-2; possible D gene TRBD1, 5 bases. Trimming stripped 4 bases from V and 0 bases from J, with 13 bases between. The CDR3 spans 15 residues. Germline V gene data show CDR1 as SGDLS and CDR2 as YYNGEE. The DNA of the CDR3 is TGTGCCAGCAGCCCCCACAGGACAACTAACTATGGCTACACCTTC. Encoded protein: CASSPHRTTNYGYTF.

The rearrangement joins TRBV6-5 to TRBJ2-1, with 12 bases matching TRBD1. The CDR3 totals 15 residues. V was clipped by 7 bases and J by 7 bases; unmatched bases: 8. Germline CDR1 MNHEY, CDR2 SVGAGI. CDR3 nucleotides: TGTGCCAGCACCCCGGGACAGGGGGCGCGGAATGAGCAGTTCTTC. Protein product: CASTPGQGARNEQFF.

This clone was seen only a few times. The V call is TRBV7-7, the J call TRBJ2-1; D is unresolved. CDR1 is SSHAT, CDR2 FNYEAQ, per germline (reference sequence). The CDR3 contains 13 residues. V was trimmed by 3 bases and J by 7 bases, leaving 10 bases between them. The CDR3 DNA follows: TGTGCCAGCAGCTTGGGTGGGTCTAATGAGCAGTTCTTC. This gives the protein CASSLGGSNEQFF.

J is TRBJ1-5 and V is TRBV28; D perhaps matches TRBD1 (6 bases). The CDR3 is 15 residues long. Germline V lookup: CDR1 MDHEN, CDR2 SYDVKM. Trimming pared 6 bases from V and 2 bases from J, leaving 14 bases between. CDR3 sequence reads: CASSPPGGGNQPQHF. The CDR3, as DNA: TGTGCCAGCAGCCCACCCGGGGGCGGCAATCAGCCCCAGCATTTT.

The chain links TRBV5-1 to TRBJ2-1, with TRBD2 matching 10 bases. Germline-derived CDR1 and CDR2 are SGHRS and YFSETQ. V lost 4 bases and J lost 5; bases outside the gene matches: 9. The CDR3 contains 16 residues. This chain's CDR3 is CASSLGGTSENNEQFF. The CDR3 region has the DNA TGCGCCAGCAGCCTGGGGGGGACTAGCGAAAACAATGAGCAGTTCTTC.